In this sample, the clone carrying this T cell receptor beta chain turned up a few times. Those with hyperthyroidism were 18 to 65 years old, newly diagnosed, and ill for under 2 months. This specimen belongs to a study of T cells in Graves' hyperthyroidism and ophthalmopathy. Authors of the study amplified TCR beta CDR3 regions from RNA transcripts. TCR CDR3 regions were first amplified by RT-PCR with HTBI primers. TCRdb called the multiplex PCR reads again in MiXCR, with one record for every CDR3 protein. The repertoire holds 730,000 or so distinct CDR3 sequences, with about 19% as singletons. Sequencing was performed on blood. The sequence derives from a woman aged 45-59 years with Graves' hyperthyroidism that later progressed to Graves' ophthalmopathy.

As DNA, the CDR3 is TGTGCCAGCAGCTTAGACGGAGGGGGGGCGTTCTACGAGCAGTACTTC. It specifies CASSLDGGGAFYEQYF. The chain has TRBV7-8 and TRBJ2-7, with a possible D match to TRBD2 (7 bases). The CDR3 is 16 amino acids. The V end lost 1 base, the J end lost 3 bases, and 16 bases lay between the germline ends. Per the germline V gene, CDR1 is SGHVS and CDR2 is FQNEAQ.